The rows below give T cell receptor beta chains drawn from one sample of a study of T cells in Graves' hyperthyroidism and ophthalmopathy. TCRdb re-called the multiplex PCR reads with MiXCR, one entry per CDR3 protein. The table has some 600,000 distinct CDR3 sequences, roughly 14% seen once; the top ten hold roughly 5.5%. Sequenced sample: blood. The receptors shown here come from a young woman with Graves' hyperthyroidism that later progressed to Graves' ophthalmopathy. CDR3s include the opening cysteine and the closing phenylalanine or tryptophan. D genes are given only for firm matches. For some rows the clone size is stated as once, few or many, or as a class when expanded; others skip it.

>TRBV28|TRBD1|TRBJ1-1|many
TGTGCCAGCAGCTCCCCCTCGGACAGGGCGCCTGAAGCTTTCTTT
CASSSPSDRAPEAFF
>TRBV20-1|-|TRBJ2-1|many
TGCAGTGCTATGTACAATGAGCAGTTCTTC
CSAMYNEQFF
>TRBV7-9|-|TRBJ1-1|many
TGTGCCAGCAGCCCTGAAGGACAATCTGAAGCTTTCTTT
CASSPEGQSEAFF
>TRBV6-1|-|TRBJ2-3|many
TGTGCCAGCAGTACAGGACCAAACACAGATACGCAGTATTTT
CASSTGPNTDTQYF
>TRBV4-1|-|TRBJ2-1|-
TGCGCCAGCAGAGGCTTAGGGAACAATGAGCAGTTCTTC
CASRGLGNNEQFF
>TRBV27|-|TRBJ1-1|few
TGTGCCAGCAGAGTGGCCACTGAAGCTTTCTTT
CASRVATEAFF
>TRBV20-1|-|TRBJ1-2|few
TGCAGTGCCCCCTCCAGGGCCCTAGGCTATGGCTACACCTTC
CSAPSRALGYGYTF
>TRBV7-8|TRBD1|TRBJ1-1|many
TGTGCCAGCAGCGCCACAGGGGCCGAAGCTTTCTTT
CASSATGAEAFF
>TRBV20-1|TRBD2|TRBJ2-4|-
TGCAGTGCGCCCGGGACTAGCTCACCGAAAAACATTCAGTACTTC
CSAPGTSSPKNIQYF
>TRBV6-2/TRBV6-3|TRBD1|TRBJ2-7|-
TGTGCCAGCAGTTACTCGATTTCGGGACAGGGGTACGAGCAGTACTTC
CASSYSISGQGYEQYF
>TRBV15|TRBD1|TRBJ2-3|-
TGTGCCACCAGCGTGCTTGACAGGGAAAGTGCGCAGTATTTT
CATSVLDRESAQYF
>TRBV28|-|TRBJ2-3|many
TGTGCCAGCAGTTTGGGCGTGGCTACGCAGTATTTT
CASSLGVATQYF
>TRBV10-3|-|TRBJ2-1|few
TGTGCCATCAGTGAGGGGACGGATACCCTCTTC
CAISEGTDTLF
>TRBV19|-|TRBJ2-1|-
TGTGCCAGTAGTATCACCGGAGCGTCAGGGGTGTACAATGAGCAGTTCTTC
CASSITGASGVYNEQFF
>TRBV5-1|TRBD2|TRBJ2-3|-
TGCGCCAGCAGCCCTGAGAGCGGGAGGGTGGAGGATACGCAGTATTTT
CASSPESGRVEDTQYF
>TRBV5-4|TRBD2|TRBJ2-2|-
TGTGCCAGCAGCTTAGGGCGGGAGGTCGGGGAGCTGTTTTTT
CASSLGREVGELFF
>TRBV30|-|TRBJ1-5|few
TGTGCCTGGAGTTACACCAGAAATCAGCCCCAGCATTTT
CAWSYTRNQPQHF
>TRBV15|-|TRBJ2-7|-
TGTGCCACCAGCAGAGAACACACCTCCTACGAGCAGTACTTC
CATSREHTSYEQYF
>TRBV12-3/TRBV12-4|-|TRBJ1-2|many
TGTGCCAGCAGTTACCAAAACTATGGCTACACCTTC
CASSYQNYGYTF
>TRBV3-1|-|TRBJ1-6|-
TGTGCCAGCAGCCAAGATATCCCCAATTCACCCCTCCACTTT
CASSQDIPNSPLHF
>TRBV11-2|-|TRBJ1-4|-
TGTGCCAGCAGCTTAGAGGGGGGGGGCTTATCAACTAATGAAGAACTGTTTTTT
CASSLEGGGLSTNEELFF
>TRBV19|TRBD2|TRBJ2-1|-
TGTGCCAGTAGTCGGACTAGCGGGAGTTTTAGCTCCTACAATGAGCAGTTCTTC
CASSRTSGSFSSYNEQFF
>TRBV5-4|-|TRBJ2-2|many
TGTGCCAGCAGCTTGGTAGTGGGAAACACCGGGGAGCTGTTTTTT
CASSLVVGNTGELFF
>TRBV3-1|-|TRBJ2-5|-
TGTGCCAGCAGCCAAGATTTCCTATGGGGACCAACAAAGGGAGACCAAGAGACCCAGTACTTC
CASSQDFLWGPTKGDQETQYF
>TRBV7-9|TRBD2|TRBJ2-1|many
TGTGCCAGCAGCTTGACTAGCGGGTACAATGAGCAGTTCTTC
CASSLTSGYNEQFF
>TRBV6-1|TRBD1|TRBJ1-5|few
TGTGCCAGCAACGGGACACCAGGGGGAATCAATAGCAATCAGCCCCAGCATTTT
CASNGTPGGINSNQPQHF
>TRBV27|TRBD2|TRBJ2-4|many
TGTGCCAGCAGTTTGGAGTTTGGTAGCGGGATTATTCAGTACTTC
CASSLEFGSGIIQYF
>TRBV27|-|TRBJ1-4|many
TGTGCCAGCAGCCAACACAGGGTCGGGGAAAAACTGTTTTTT
CASSQHRVGEKLFF
>TRBV5-5|-|TRBJ2-2|few
TGTGCCAGCAGCTTGTACGTCGCCACCGGGGAGCTGTTTTTT
CASSLYVATGELFF
>TRBV19|-|TRBJ2-7|few
TGTGCCAGTAGTATAGGAGGAGGCGAGCAGTACTTC
CASSIGGGEQYF
>TRBV15|-|TRBJ2-1|many
TGTGCCACCAGCAGAGCAGGTCTTACAGGGAATGAGCAGTTCTTC
CATSRAGLTGNEQFF
>TRBV14|-|TRBJ2-3|many
TGTGCCAGCAGCCAAAACCCTGCGGCTCCATCCACGCAGTATTTT
CASSQNPAAPSTQYF